The 8 T cell receptor beta chains below all came from one sample that was sequenced in a study of post-analysis software for immune sequencing data. Unique molecular identifiers featured in each of the TCR beta cDNA libraries. TCRdb redid the calling of the PCR reads with MiXCR, one entry per CDR3 protein. The sample shows more than 500,000 distinct CDR3 sequences, roughly 34% of them seen only once. Their antigens remain unidentified. Overall study results and limits: Elevated frequency relative to controls characterized roughly five TRBV segments in patients, TRBV5-6, TRBV5-1 and TRBV20-1 among them.

Sequenced: blood. The receptors derive from a girl younger than 18 with multiple sclerosis.

The rearrangement joins TRBV10-3 to TRBJ1-1, with 7 bases aligning to TRBD1. CDR3 length: 13 residues. Germline values: CDR1 ENHRY, CDR2 SYGVKD. Unmatched junction bases numbered 6, after V lost 6 bases and J lost 5 bases. The CDR3 sequence is CAIRGQRRTEAFF. As DNA, the CDR3 is TGTGCCATCAGGGGACAGCGTAGGACTGAAGCTTTCTTT.

The rearrangement links TRBV5-1 to TRBJ2-5; 9 bases are shared with TRBD1. This CDR3 comprises 15 residues. Germline-derived CDR1 and CDR2 are SGHRS and YFSETQ. The J segment lost 2 bases and the V segment lost 5 bases, leaving 7 bases of the junction unmatched. CDR3 sequence (DNA): TGCGCCAGCAGTTTTGTACAGGGGGCGCAAGAGACCCAGTACTTC. It specifies CASSFVQGAQETQYF.

This clonotype was found many times. This chain joins TRBV11-2 and TRBJ2-5; 9 bases are shared with TRBD2. The CDR3 extends over 14 amino acids. CDR1 and CDR2 (germline): SGHAT, FQNNGV. Unmatched junction bases numbered 5, after V lost 3 bases and J lost 6 bases. DNA of the CDR3: TGTGCCAGCAGCTTTCGGCGGGGGGGCCAGACCCAGTACTTC. It codes for CASSFRRGGQTQYF. Using reference TRBV11-2 and TRBJ2-5 for the parts outside the CDR3, the full variable domain is EAGVAQSPRYKIIEKRQSVAFWCNPISGHATLYWYQQILGQGPKLLIQFQNNGVVDDSQLPKDRFSAERLKGVDSTLKIQPAKLEDSAVYLCASSFRRGGQTQYFGPGTRLLVL.

This clonotype was counted only a few times. V usage is TRBV24-1 and J usage is TRBJ2-7, with a possible D match to TRBD2 (7 bases). The V end lost 7 bases, the J end lost 4 bases, and 16 bases lay between the germline ends. The CDR3 length is 14 residues. From germline, CDR1 is KGHDR and CDR2 SFDVKD. CDR3 residues: CATSEQGGSYEQYF. In DNA, the CDR3 is TGTGCCACCAGCGAACAGGGAGGGTCGTACGAGCAGTACTTC.

This clonotype was seen more than once but under ten times. This rearrangement joins TRBV6-1 to TRBJ2-7; 7 bases are shared with TRBD2. Trimming cost V 8 bases and J 7 bases; bases outside gene matches: 14. Germline assignment: CDR1 MNHNS and CDR2 SASEGT. The CDR3 totals 14 residues. The CDR3 sequence: CASESSGRIGEQYF. The CDR3 nucleotides are TGTGCCAGCGAGAGTAGCGGGCGGATTGGGGAGCAGTACTTC.

This clonotype has just a few counts. The J gene is TRBJ2-7, the V gene TRBV2; D may correspond to TRBD1 or TRBD2 (5 bases each). CDR3 size: 13 residues. Germline lookup yields CDR1 SNHLY and CDR2 FYNNEI. The V gene lost 7 bases and the J gene lost 6 bases, with 16 bases spanning the gap. DNA for the CDR3: TGTGCCAGCACCACCACCTCAGGGAGCGAGCAGTACTTC. This sequence encodes CASTTTSGSEQYF.

This clonotype showed up just a few times. The chain has TRBV7-9 and TRBJ1-1; D is unresolved. This CDR3 is built from 11 residues. V was shortened by 9 bases and J by 0 bases, with 5 bases between the two germline ends. From germline, CDR1 is SEHNR and CDR2 FQNEAQ (reference sequence). CDR3 sequence (DNA): TGTGCCAGTACCTTGAACACTGAAGCTTTCTTT. Translating gives CASTLNTEAFF.

This clonotype was seen only a few times. The chain recombines TRBV6-1 with TRBJ1-5, with 7 bases identical to TRBD1. The CDR3 contains 13 residues. V lost 7 bases, J lost 6 bases, and 6 bases stayed unmatched. Germline V lookup: CDR1 MNHNS, CDR2 SASEGT. The CDR3 reads CASTRTGRQPQHF. CDR3 DNA: TGTGCCAGCACTCGGACAGGCCGTCAGCCCCAGCATTTT.